One sample yielded the 25 T cell receptor beta chains listed below, sequenced in a study of blood T cells in healthy people across ages. The use of a sample-barcoded 5' primer and a J-beta primer mix characterized a second PCR of roughly 6 to 12 cycles. TCRdb fed the 5' RACE reads into MiXCR, producing one record per CDR3 protein. This sample has approximately 1,100,000 distinct CDR3 sequences; under 55% occur once, and the top ten carry approximately 17%. Sequencing input: blood. The source is a woman aged 55-70 years in good health.

V gene TRBV2 combines with J gene TRBJ1-4; tentative D call: TRBD1 (5 bases). The CDR3 runs to 14 residues. Germline V CDR1 and CDR2: SNHLY, FYNNEI. V gave up 5 bases and J gave up 8 bases, with 15 bases separating them. The CDR3 loop is CASSWDSKSEKLFF. CDR3 coding DNA: TGTGCCAGCAGTTGGGACTCAAAATCCGAAAAACTGTTTTTT.

V and J are TRBV11-2 and TRBJ2-7; D remains ambiguous. Per the germline V gene, CDR1 is SGHAT and CDR2 is FQNNGV. V was cut by 5 bases and J by 2 bases, with 13 bases left in between. The CDR3 is made up of 14 amino acids. CDR3 nucleotides: TGTGCCAGCAGCCATATAGAAGTGGCCTACGAGCAGTACTTC. This gives the protein CASSHIEVAYEQYF. The entire variable domain, with the rest obtained from reference TRBV11-2 and TRBJ2-7, is as follows: EAGVAQSPRYKIIEKRQSVAFWCNPISGHATLYWYQQILGQGPKLLIQFQNNGVVDDSQLPKDRFSAERLKGVDSTLKIQPAKLEDSAVYLCASSHIEVAYEQYFGPGTRLTVT.

The table lists this clonotype with a few counts. The chain joins TRBV24-1 to TRBJ2-1; maybe TRBD1 (5 bases). CDR3 length: 17 residues. V shed 4 bases and J shed 0 bases, with 15 bases lying between them. The germline gives CDR1 KGHDR, CDR2 SFDVKD. The CDR3 nucleotides read TGTGCCACCAGTGAACTTAACAGGAGAAACTCCTACAATGAGCAGTTCTTC. Its translation: CATSELNRRNSYNEQFF.

The V and J genes are TRBV20-1 and TRBJ1-2, with TRBD1 as a possible D gene (5 bases). V was trimmed by 3 bases and J by 0 bases, leaving 11 bases between them. The CDR3 totals 14 residues. Germline loops: CDR1 DFQATT, CDR2 SNEGSKA (reference sequence). CDR3 nucleotides: TGCAGTGCTAGCCAGACAGTAGCTAACTATGGCTACACCTTC. The encoded protein is CSASQTVANYGYTF.

The V call is TRBV7-9, the J call TRBJ2-3; the match to TRBD2 covers 13 bases. The CDR3 contains 20 residues. V gave up 7 bases and J gave up 5 bases; unmatched junction bases: 21. In germline, CDR1 is SEHNR, CDR2 FQNEAQ (reference sequence). CDR3: CASTPTGGLAGVVPLDTQYF. Here the CDR3 DNA reads TGTGCCAGCACTCCAACCGGTGGACTAGCGGGAGTCGTCCCATTAGATACGCAGTATTTT. The variable domain in full, with the rest retrieved from reference TRBV7-9 and TRBJ2-3, is DTGVSQNPRHKITKRGQNVTFRCDPISEHNRLYWYRQTLGQGPEFLTYFQNEAQLEKSRLLSDRFSAERPKGSFSTLEIQRTEQGDSAMYLCASTPTGGLAGVVPLDTQYFGPGTRLTVL.

This clonotype has a handful of counts. The chain's CDR3 is CASSFGRGFNGYTF. CDR3 nucleotides: TGTGCCAGCAGTTTTGGCAGGGGCTTTAATGGCTACACCTTC. The chain joins TRBV27 to TRBJ1-2, with D tentatively TRBD1 (6 bases). This CDR3 spans 14 amino acids. The germline V and J ends were trimmed by 3 bases and 6 bases, with 14 bases remaining between them. CDR1 is MNHEY, CDR2 SMNVEV, per germline (reference sequence).

This clonotype has a handful of counts. This rearrangement joins TRBV20-1 to TRBJ2-7; TRBD1 aligns across 7 bases. J gave up 5 bases and V 2 bases, and 6 bases lay outside the gene matches. The CDR3 consists of 13 residues. Per germline, CDR1 DFQATT and CDR2 SNEGSKA (reference sequence). The CDR3 nucleotides read TGCAGTGCTAGACCCGGGACAGCGGACGAGCAGTACTTC. This gives the protein CSARPGTADEQYF.

This clonotype was picked up one time. The chain employs TRBV5-1 and TRBJ2-1; a weak D match, TRBD1 (6 bases). The J call may be mistaken, given a closer DNA end match to TRBJ2-7. Germline lookup yields CDR1 SGHRS and CDR2 YFSETQ. This CDR3 is 14 amino acids long. Here the CDR3 DNA reads TGCGCCAGCAGGATTCGACAGGAATACAATGAGCAGTACTTC. Residues: CASRIRQEYNEQYF.

This clonotype has only a few counts. V usage is TRBV4-1 and J usage is TRBJ2-3, with TRBD2 matching over 8 bases. Trimming removed 4 bases from V and 4 bases from J; junction bases left unmatched: 4. Germline V gene lookup returns CDR1 MGHRA and CDR2 YSYEKL. The CDR3 contains 14 residues. Here the CDR3 DNA reads TGCGCCAGCAGCCTACGGGAGGGCGCAGATACGCAGTATTTT. Translating gives CASSLREGADTQYF.

The rearrangement links TRBV7-6 to TRBJ1-1; D not resolved. The CDR3 is 14 residues long. Trimming removed 2 bases at V and 0 bases at J, with 7 bases between. Germline CDR1 and CDR2: SGHVS and FNYEAQ. CDR3 residues: CASSLRAVNTEAFF. The DNA of the CDR3 is TGTGCCAGCAGCTTACGCGCAGTGAACACTGAAGCTTTCTTT.

The sample holds a few counts of this clonotype. The V and J genes are TRBV3-1 and TRBJ2-1; perhaps TRBD2 as D (6 bases). Trimming cost V 4 bases and J 9 bases, with 10 bases left between them. The CDR3 sequence is 12 residues long. Germline CDR1 is LGHDT and CDR2 is YNNKEL (reference sequence). CDR3 in DNA: TGTGCCAGCAGCCCCTCTAGCGTTGAGCAGTTCTTC. Residues: CASSPSSVEQFF.

The CDR3, as DNA: TGTGCCAACCGACAGGGGCCAGGAAATGAGCAGTTCTTC. It yields the protein CANRQGPGNEQFF. The chain has TRBV10-3 and TRBJ2-1; 8 nucleotides line up with TRBD1. The CDR3 totals 13 residues. CDR1 is ENHRY and CDR2 is SYGVKD in the germline V gene. The V segment lost 10 bases and the J segment 7 bases; nucleotides outside the gene matches: 9.

This chain uses TRBV12-3 or TRBV12-4 with TRBJ2-5; 12 bases match TRBD2. J was trimmed by 7 bases and V by 6 bases; bases with no gene match: 9. The CDR3 spans 15 residues. The CDR3 sequence: CASSRTSGVPRTQYF. The CDR3 DNA is TGTGCCAGCAGCCGGACTAGCGGGGTCCCAAGGACCCAGTACTTC.

V usage is TRBV6-5 and J usage is TRBJ2-5; 9 nucleotides match TRBD2. This CDR3 is built from 15 residues. Germline trimming cut 7 bases from V and 2 bases from J; bases unmatched to any gene: 8. Germline CDR1 is MNHEY and CDR2 is SVGAGI. CDR3 DNA sequence: TGTGCCAGCACCCAGACTAGCGGACTACAAGAGACCCAGTACTTC. It specifies CASTQTSGLQETQYF.

The chain links TRBV7-9 to TRBJ2-7; D may be TRBD1 or TRBD2 (5 bases each). V lost 4 bases, J lost 1 base, and 20 bases lay in between. From germline, CDR1 is SEHNR and CDR2 FQNEAQ (reference sequence). The CDR3 totals 17 residues. The CDR3 protein is CASSSPLMRGRSYEQYF. The CDR3, as DNA: TGTGCCAGCAGCTCGCCGCTGATGAGGGGTAGGTCCTACGAGCAGTACTTC.

This clonotype was seen repeatedly, ten times or more. This sequence joins TRBV12-3 or TRBV12-4 and TRBJ2-3; possibly TRBD2 for D (5 bases). Trimming shortened V by 4 bases and J by 2 bases, and 16 bases separated the two germline ends. There are 16 residues in the CDR3. CDR3 coding DNA: TGTGCCAGCAGTTCCCTCCAAGCGGTCCTCACAGATACGCAGTATTTT. Translated: CASSSLQAVLTDTQYF.

To note about this clonotype: The junction departs from the called germline gene at one end, perhaps through a read error. This rearrangement joins TRBV28 to TRBJ2-5, with 7 bases aligning to TRBD1. The closer fit of TRBJ2-7 to the DNA end suggests the J call may be wrong. The CDR3 totals 16 residues. Germline assignment: CDR1 MDHEN and CDR2 SYDVKM. CDR3 sequence reads: CANSQPRDRGTYEQYF. Written as DNA, the CDR3 is TGTGCCAACAGTCAGCCCCGGGACAGAGGGACCTACGAGCAGTACTTC.

CDR3 region: CASSQVSRDGSSNEQYF. CDR3 sequence (DNA): TGTGCCAGCAGCCAAGTTAGCCGGGACGGGTCGTCCAACGAGCAGTACTTC. The chain has TRBV4-2 and TRBJ2-7; possibly TRBD1 or TRBD2 for D (5 bases each). Germline V lookup: CDR1 LGHNA, CDR2 YNFKEQ. Trimming left V 1 base short and J 5 bases short, with 21 bases between. The CDR3 has 17 residues.

This clonotype was seen a single time. CDR3 protein: CASSQGGWRELFF. Here the CDR3 DNA reads TGTGCCAGCAGCCAGGGTGGTTGGCGGGAGCTGTTTTTT. This chain connects TRBV11-1 to TRBJ2-2; tentative D call: TRBD1 (5 bases). In germline, CDR1 is SGHAT, CDR2 FQDESV (reference sequence). Trimming removed 5 bases from V and 9 bases from J, with 13 bases in between. The CDR3 is made up of 13 amino acids.

This clonotype was observed a handful of times. The rearrangement links TRBV4-1 to TRBJ2-1; TRBD2 matches 8 bases. The CDR3 sequence is 14 residues long. Germline V gives CDR1 MGHRA, CDR2 YSYEKL. The ends lost 3 bases at V and 9 bases at J; junction bases unmatched: 7. The CDR3 sequence: CASSHPGLGPEQFF. The CDR3 DNA sequence: TGCGCCAGCAGCCATCCGGGACTAGGGCCTGAGCAGTTCTTC.

This clonotype came up a few times. V is TRBV18 and J is TRBJ2-1, with a tentative D call TRBD1 (6 bases). V was trimmed by 2 bases and J by 7 bases, leaving 18 bases between them. There are 16 residues in the CDR3. CDR1 is KGHSH, CDR2 LQKENI, per germline. The CDR3 DNA is TGTGCCAGCTCACCAGCGGACAGCCCCCTGGGGAATGAGCAGTTCTTC. Amino acids: CASSPADSPLGNEQFF.

The chain couples TRBV20-1 to TRBJ2-5; possible D gene TRBD2, 6 bases. The CDR3 has 14 residues. V lost 5 bases and J lost 2, with 15 bases in between. The germline CDR1 and CDR2 sequences are DFQATT and SNEGSKA (reference sequence). As DNA, the CDR3 is TGCAGTGCTGGAGGGGAGCAGGAACAAGAGACCCAGTACTTC. It codes for CSAGGEQEQETQYF.

Comment on this clonotype: A read error may explain this, as a much larger clone is one base away. The CDR3 DNA follows: TGCGTCAGCAGCCCGAGGACGGGTAACATTCAGTACTTC. Protein product: CVSSPRTGNIQYF. The chain carries TRBV5-1 and TRBJ2-4; D is undetermined. Germline CDR1 reads SGHRS; CDR2 reads YFSETQ. CDR3 size: 13 residues.

This clonotype appeared a few times. The gene calls are TRBV28 and TRBJ1-2; D remains unclear. Germline CDR1 and CDR2: MDHEN and SYDVKM. Trimming pared 3 bases from V and 3 bases from J, leaving 8 bases between. The CDR3 has 13 amino acids. DNA for the CDR3: TGTGCCAGCAGTTTGGAGGGATACTATGGCTACACCTTC. Translating it yields CASSLEGYYGYTF.

About this clonotype: This may be a read error, as it is one base from a much larger clone. The chain uses TRBV29-1 and TRBJ2-4, with 8 bases fitting TRBD1. V shed 6 bases and J 0 bases; nucleotides not matched to a gene: 7. Germline CDR1 is SQVTM and CDR2 is ANQGSEA. The CDR3 length is 15 residues. CDR3 protein: CSVPQGAEAKNIQYF. The CDR3 nucleotides read TGCAGCGTGCCCCAGGGGGCGGAAGCCAAAAACATTCAGTACTTC.